Listed below are T cell receptor beta chains from one sample, sequenced in a study of cytomegalovirus exposure and HLA in healthy donors. Only in-frame clones appear in the TCRdb table, and some are missing; sequencing was by immunoSEQ multiplex PCR. The data show approximately 120,000 clones, more than 65% seen once. Sequencing used PBMCs. The receptors stem from a woman aged 60 to 75 in good health and CMV-seropositive. CDR3s include the opening cysteine and the closing phenylalanine or tryptophan. The order of the fields is V gene, J gene, clone size, D gene, CDR3 protein, CDR3 DNA. The D gene is left open where the match is weak. Clone size is shown for a subset of rows, as once, few, many or a class of expanded clone.

v_call: TRBV29-1
j_call: TRBJ2-5
clone_size: few
d_call: TRBD2
cdr3_aa: CSVEGTSGKTQYF
cdr3_nt: TGCAGCGTTGAAGGGACTAGCGGAAAGACCCAGTACTTC

v_call: TRBV11-3
j_call: TRBJ2-3
clone_size: .
d_call: TRBD1
cdr3_aa: CASSYRQGEGTDTQYF
cdr3_nt: TGTGCCAGCAGCTACCGACAGGGCGAAGGCACAGATACGCAGTATTTT

v_call: TRBV6-1
j_call: TRBJ1-2
clone_size: .
d_call: .
cdr3_aa: CASSQDSFYGYTF
cdr3_nt: TGTGCCAGCAGCCAAGACAGCTTCTATGGCTACACCTTC

v_call: TRBV7-9
j_call: TRBJ2-7
clone_size: .
d_call: TRBD1
cdr3_aa: CASSSNNNRGRVYEQYF
cdr3_nt: TGTGCCAGCAGCTCCAACAATAACAGGGGGCGCGTTTACGAGCAGTACTTC

v_call: TRBV6-5
j_call: TRBJ1-1
clone_size: .
d_call: TRBD1
cdr3_aa: CASSHRGLNTEAFF
cdr3_nt: TGTGCCAGCAGCCACAGGGGCCTGAACACTGAAGCTTTCTTT

v_call: TRBV29-1
j_call: TRBJ2-7
clone_size: .
d_call: .
cdr3_aa: CSVEAGAGIYF
cdr3_nt: TGCAGCGTTGAAGCTGGCGCGGGGATATACTTC

v_call: TRBV4-2
j_call: TRBJ1-1
clone_size: .
d_call: TRBD1
cdr3_aa: CASDPTGDTEAFF
cdr3_nt: TGTGCCAGCGACCCCACAGGGGACACTGAAGCTTTCTTT

v_call: TRBV29-1
j_call: TRBJ2-7
clone_size: .
d_call: TRBD1
cdr3_aa: CSVEDRRDRGFYEQYF
cdr3_nt: TGCAGCGTTGAAGATCGGAGGGACAGGGGGTTCTACGAGCAGTACTTC

v_call: TRBV15
j_call: TRBJ1-1
clone_size: .
d_call: .
cdr3_aa: CATSIGHPFTEAFF
cdr3_nt: TGTGCCACCAGCATAGGACACCCGTTCACTGAAGCTTTCTTT

v_call: TRBV20-1
j_call: TRBJ2-7
clone_size: .
d_call: .
cdr3_aa: CSGADSYEQYF
cdr3_nt: TGCAGTGGGGCAGACTCCTACGAGCAGTACTTC

v_call: TRBV6-5
j_call: TRBJ1-1
clone_size: .
d_call: .
cdr3_aa: CASRRQTNTEAFF
cdr3_nt: TGTGCCAGCAGGAGACAGACGAACACTGAAGCTTTCTTT

v_call: TRBV6-1
j_call: TRBJ2-7
clone_size: .
d_call: .
cdr3_aa: CASSVPSGGLNYEQYF
cdr3_nt: TGTGCCAGCAGTGTTCCTTCGGGGGGCTTGAACTACGAGCAGTACTTC

v_call: TRBV6-5
j_call: TRBJ1-2
clone_size: few
d_call: TRBD1
cdr3_aa: CASTPRQGDNYGYTF
cdr3_nt: TGTGCCAGCACCCCGAGACAGGGGGATAACTATGGCTACACCTTC

v_call: TRBV5-6
j_call: TRBJ1-6
clone_size: .
d_call: TRBD1
cdr3_aa: CASSLRDSNSPLHF
cdr3_nt: TGTGCCAGCAGCTTGCGGGACAGCAATTCACCCCTCCACTTT

v_call: TRBV5-1
j_call: TRBJ2-3
clone_size: .
d_call: TRBD1
cdr3_aa: CASSLVSGGKDTQYF
cdr3_nt: TGCGCCAGCAGCTTGGTCTCAGGGGGCAAAGATACGCAGTATTTT

v_call: TRBV29-1
j_call: TRBJ2-2
clone_size: once
d_call: .
cdr3_aa: CSVGWSTGELFF
cdr3_nt: TGCAGCGTCGGCTGGAGCACCGGGGAGCTGTTTTTT

v_call: TRBV11-1
j_call: TRBJ2-6
clone_size: few
d_call: .
cdr3_aa: CASRHDRSRTPGANVLTF
cdr3_nt: TGTGCCAGCAGACACGACAGGTCCCGCACACCTGGGGCCAACGTCCTGACTTTC

v_call: TRBV6-5
j_call: TRBJ2-5
clone_size: .
d_call: TRBD2
cdr3_aa: CASSTLGGYETQYF
cdr3_nt: TGTGCCAGCAGCACACTCGGGGGGTATGAGACCCAGTACTTC

v_call: TRBV6-5
j_call: TRBJ2-2
clone_size: .
d_call: TRBD2
cdr3_aa: CASRRTSGSTGELFF
cdr3_nt: TGTGCCAGCCGCCGGACTAGCGGGAGCACCGGGGAGCTGTTTTTT

v_call: TRBV28
j_call: TRBJ2-7
clone_size: .
d_call: .
cdr3_aa: CASSSWVERHPVEQYF
cdr3_nt: TGTGCCAGCAGTTCCTGGGTCGAACGACACCCTGTCGAGCAGTACTTC

v_call: TRBV2
j_call: TRBJ2-2
clone_size: .
d_call: .
cdr3_aa: CASRSPRGNTGELFF
cdr3_nt: TGTGCCAGCAGGTCTCCACGGGGGAACACCGGGGAGCTGTTTTTT

v_call: TRBV29-1
j_call: TRBJ1-2
clone_size: .
d_call: .
cdr3_aa: CSVATGRGYTF
cdr3_nt: TGCAGCGTTGCCACAGGGAGAGGCTACACCTTC

v_call: TRBV4-1
j_call: TRBJ2-7
clone_size: .
d_call: TRBD1
cdr3_aa: CASSRGQGALYEQYF
cdr3_nt: TGCGCCAGCAGCCGCGGACAGGGGGCCCTCTACGAGCAGTACTTC

v_call: TRBV7-9
j_call: TRBJ2-7
clone_size: few
d_call: .
cdr3_aa: CASSLNGEQYF
cdr3_nt: TGTGCCAGCAGTTTAAACGGGGAGCAGTACTTC

v_call: TRBV4-1
j_call: TRBJ1-5
clone_size: .
d_call: .
cdr3_aa: CASSQGRGQGYQPQHF
cdr3_nt: TGCGCCAGCAGCCAAGGCCGCGGGCAGGGGTATCAGCCCCAGCATTTT

v_call: TRBV5-1
j_call: TRBJ2-7
clone_size: few
d_call: .
cdr3_aa: CASSLAGGTYSYEQYF
cdr3_nt: TGCGCCAGCAGCTTGGCCGGCGGGACCTACTCCTACGAGCAGTACTTC

v_call: TRBV29-1
j_call: TRBJ2-7
clone_size: .
d_call: .
cdr3_aa: CSVEDGSGYTYEQYF
cdr3_nt: TGCAGCGTTGAAGATGGGTCGGGATACACCTACGAGCAGTACTTC

v_call: TRBV2
j_call: TRBJ1-1
clone_size: .
d_call: TRBD1
cdr3_aa: CASRIQGAEAFF
cdr3_nt: TGTGCCAGCAGGATACAGGGGGCTGAAGCTTTCTTT

v_call: TRBV10-3
j_call: TRBJ2-1
clone_size: .
d_call: TRBD2
cdr3_aa: CAISSTSGRTNEQFF
cdr3_nt: TGTGCCATCAGTTCGACTAGCGGGAGGACAAATGAGCAGTTCTTC

v_call: TRBV6-5
j_call: TRBJ2-1
clone_size: .
d_call: TRBD1
cdr3_aa: CASSVTGTYNEQFF
cdr3_nt: TGTGCCAGCAGTGTGACAGGGACCTACAATGAGCAGTTCTTC

v_call: TRBV15
j_call: TRBJ1-2
clone_size: .
d_call: TRBD1
cdr3_aa: CATSRGGDRGGYTF
cdr3_nt: TGTGCCACCAGCAGAGGCGGGGACAGGGGCGGCTACACCTTC

v_call: TRBV6-1
j_call: TRBJ1-3
clone_size: .
d_call: .
cdr3_aa: CASSDNSGNTIYF
cdr3_nt: TGTGCCAGCAGTGATAACTCTGGAAACACCATATATTTT

v_call: TRBV4-2
j_call: TRBJ1-4
clone_size: .
d_call: .
cdr3_aa: CASSQVDSNEKLFF
cdr3_nt: TGTGCCAGCAGCCAAGTGGACAGTAATGAAAAACTGTTTTTT

v_call: TRBV27
j_call: TRBJ1-1
clone_size: .
d_call: TRBD1
cdr3_aa: CASSGSGQGITEAFF
cdr3_nt: TGTGCCAGCAGCGGGTCGGGACAGGGTATCACTGAAGCTTTCTTT

v_call: TRBV27
j_call: TRBJ1-2
clone_size: few
d_call: .
cdr3_aa: CASRLSGRVNGYTF
cdr3_nt: TGTGCCAGCAGACTCTCGGGCAGGGTAAATGGCTACACCTTC

v_call: TRBV6-5
j_call: TRBJ1-6
clone_size: .
d_call: .
cdr3_aa: CASSYLGVDNSPLHF
cdr3_nt: TGTGCCAGCAGTTACCTAGGGGTGGACAATTCACCCCTCCACTTT

v_call: TRBV4-1
j_call: TRBJ2-7
clone_size: few
d_call: TRBD2
cdr3_aa: CASSQDWGLAGAYSYEQYF
cdr3_nt: TGCGCCAGCAGCCAAGATTGGGGACTAGCGGGGGCATACTCCTACGAGCAGTACTTC

v_call: TRBV7-2
j_call: TRBJ1-2
clone_size: .
d_call: .
cdr3_aa: CASSFYSDSQWGYTF
cdr3_nt: TGTGCCAGCAGCTTTTATTCGGACAGCCAGTGGGGCTACACCTTC

v_call: TRBV9
j_call: TRBJ1-1
clone_size: .
d_call: .
cdr3_aa: CASSPTRLPNTEAFF
cdr3_nt: TGTGCCAGCAGCCCGACGAGACTCCCGAACACTGAAGCTTTCTTT

v_call: TRBV11-2
j_call: TRBJ2-7
clone_size: .
d_call: .
cdr3_aa: CASSLDELRQYF
cdr3_nt: TGTGCCAGCAGCTTAGATGAGCTTCGACAGTACTTC

v_call: TRBV5-1
j_call: TRBJ2-1
clone_size: once
d_call: TRBD1
cdr3_aa: CASSLEQGIGNEQFF
cdr3_nt: TGCGCCAGCAGCTTGGAACAGGGGATTGGGAATGAGCAGTTCTTC

v_call: TRBV6-6
j_call: TRBJ1-2
clone_size: .
d_call: .
cdr3_aa: CASSPPGVPNYGYTF
cdr3_nt: TGTGCCAGCAGTCCCCCGGGGGTCCCCAACTATGGCTACACCTTC

v_call: TRBV19
j_call: TRBJ2-1
clone_size: .
d_call: TRBD2
cdr3_aa: CASSIPRLAGTYNEQFF
cdr3_nt: TGTGCCAGTAGTATACCCCGTCTAGCGGGGACCTACAATGAGCAGTTCTTC

v_call: TRBV7-2
j_call: TRBJ2-3
clone_size: .
d_call: TRBD2
cdr3_aa: CASSRRSSGRTDTQYF
cdr3_nt: TGTGCCAGCAGCCGACGATCTAGCGGGAGAACAGATACGCAGTATTTT

v_call: TRBV5-1
j_call: TRBJ1-6
clone_size: few
d_call: .
cdr3_aa: CASRPGQSSYNSPLHF
cdr3_nt: TGCGCCAGCAGACCAGGACAGAGCTCCTATAATTCACCCCTCCACTTT

v_call: TRBV7-3
j_call: TRBJ1-2
clone_size: .
d_call: TRBD1
cdr3_aa: CASSPTGGEGYTF
cdr3_nt: TGTGCCAGCAGCCCGACAGGGGGCGAGGGCTACACCTTC

v_call: TRBV6-6
j_call: TRBJ2-7
clone_size: .
d_call: TRBD1
cdr3_aa: CASSFGQEVYEQYF
cdr3_nt: TGTGCCAGCAGTTTCGGACAGGAGGTGTACGAGCAGTACTTC